The 20 T cell receptor beta chains below all came from one sample that was sequenced in a study of blood T cells in healthy people across ages. For the second PCR, which ran for 7 to 11 cycles, a sample-barcoded 5' primer and a J-beta primer mix were used. TCRdb analysed the 5' RACE reads with MiXCR anew, one entry per CDR3 protein. The sample includes roughly 860,000 distinct CDR3 sequences, about 59% of them seen just once. Source material: blood. The receptor set was obtained from a man aged 25 to 45 in good health.

The chain joins TRBV20-1 to TRBJ2-4; D possibly corresponds to TRBD1 (5 bases). Near its end, the DNA agrees better with TRBJ2-5, so the J call may be wrong. Germline CDR1 is DFQATT and CDR2 is SNEGSKA (reference sequence). This CDR3 spans 12 amino acids. The CDR3 here is CSAISTGETQYF. CDR3 DNA sequence: TGCAGTGCTATATCTACAGGAGAGACCCAGTACTTC.

This clonotype was counted only a few times. The chain uses TRBV7-8 and TRBJ2-3; tentative D call: TRBD2 (5 bases). The CDR3 is 15 amino acids. V was clipped by 3 bases and J by 0 bases, with 10 bases between them. CDR1 and CDR2 from the germline V gene are SGHVS and FQNEAQ. CDR3 in DNA: TGTGCCAGCAGCTTTAAACGGGGTAGCACAGATACGCAGTATTTT. It is translated as CASSFKRGSTDTQYF.

The J gene is TRBJ2-7, the V gene TRBV2; the D gene is possibly TRBD1 (6 bases). V dropped 3 bases and J dropped 5 bases, with 14 bases sitting between them. Germline values: CDR1 SNHLY, CDR2 FYNNEI. This CDR3 is built from 14 residues. The CDR3 protein is CASSDSGVGHEQYF. For the CDR3, the DNA is TGTGCCAGCAGTGACTCAGGGGTGGGCCACGAGCAGTACTTC.

This clonotype was found a few times. The chain is built from TRBV29-1 and TRBJ2-1, with unresolved D. Germline V gene sequence: CDR1 SQVTM, CDR2 ANQGSEA. CDR3 length: 14 amino acids. V was pared by 6 bases and J by 0 bases, with 12 bases between. The chain's CDR3 is CSVIDLSSYNEQFF. The DNA of the CDR3 is TGCAGCGTCATTGACCTGAGCTCCTACAATGAGCAGTTCTTC.

The rearrangement links TRBV12-3 or TRBV12-4 to TRBJ1-4; perhaps TRBD1 as D (5 bases). This CDR3 is 14 amino acids long. Trimming removed 5 bases at V and 8 bases at J, with 15 bases between. In DNA, the CDR3 is TGTGCCAGCAGTGAACAGGAAGGGCGGGAAAAACTGTTTTTT. It codes for CASSEQEGREKLFF.

The chain employs TRBV20-1 and TRBJ2-1, with TRBD1 matching over 9 bases. Germline assignment: CDR1 DFQATT and CDR2 SNEGSKA (reference sequence). The junction had 8 bases not matched to a gene; V was cut back by 4 bases and J by 1 base. CDR3 length equals 16 residues. CDR3 DNA sequence: TGCAGTGCTATAGGCCAGACAGGGGGATCCTACAATGAGCAGTTCTTC. Encoded protein: CSAIGQTGGSYNEQFF.

The chain has TRBV20-1 and TRBJ2-4; the match to TRBD2 covers 7 bases. The J call is uncertain, as TRBJ2-7 better fits the DNA end. This CDR3 region has 16 residues. Germline-derived CDR1 and CDR2 are DFQATT and SNEGSKA (reference sequence). CDR3 sequence: CSARDNVGGSGYEQYF. The CDR3 DNA sequence: TGCAGTGCTAGAGATAATGTCGGGGGGTCGGGATACGAGCAGTACTTC.

In its sample, this clonotype was seen once. The genes are TRBV7-8 and TRBJ1-3, with D hard to call. CDR1 and CDR2 (germline): SGHVS, FQNEAQ. Trimming removed 3 bases from V and 2 bases from J, with 17 bases in between. There are 17 residues in the CDR3. The CDR3 DNA is TGTGCCAGCAGCTTGAAGGGCCCTATTCCAACTGGAAACACCATATATTTT. It yields the protein CASSLKGPIPTGNTIYF.

The chain uses TRBV2 and TRBJ2-1; D assignment may be TRBD1 or TRBD2 (5 bases each). V was trimmed by 7 bases and J by 4 bases, leaving 17 bases between them. The length of the CDR3 is 15 residues. The germline CDR1 and CDR2 sequences are SNHLY and FYNNEI. The CDR3 is CASNGSGPKYNEQFF. CDR3 in DNA: TGTGCCAGCAATGGGTCGGGACCGAAGTACAATGAGCAGTTCTTC.

The chain joins TRBV6-4 to TRBJ2-3; 12 positions match TRBD2. J lost 2 bases, V lost 3 bases, and 3 bases had no gene match. The CDR3 is 16 amino acids. The germline CDR1 and CDR2 sequences are MRHNA and SNTAGT. Here the CDR3 DNA reads TGTGCCAGCAGTGAAGGACTAGCGGGGTCCACAGATACGCAGTATTTT. Its protein product is CASSEGLAGSTDTQYF.

In its sample, this clonotype was seen once. At one end, the junction sequence differs from germline, possibly due to a read error. The rearrangement joins TRBV2 to TRBJ2-6, with 7 nucleotides matching TRBD2. Germline values: CDR1 SNHLY, CDR2 FYNNEI. The CDR3 consists of 15 residues. The CDR3 nucleotides read TGTGCCAGCAGACAGACTAGCTCTGGGGCCAACGTCCTGGCTTTC. Protein product: CASRQTSSGANVLAF.

The chain links TRBV20-1 to TRBJ2-7, with TRBD2 matching 7 bases. Per the germline V gene, CDR1 is DFQATT and CDR2 is SNEGSKA (reference sequence). V was clipped by 6 bases and J by 0 bases; unmatched bases: 8. The CDR3 is 14 residues long. This CDR3 reads CSAGRAAASYEQYF. CDR3 nucleotides: TGCAGTGCGGGGAGGGCCGCAGCCTCCTACGAGCAGTACTTC.

V and J are TRBV4-3 and TRBJ2-3; 12 nucleotides line up with TRBD2. This CDR3 has 14 residues. The V segment lost 4 bases and the J segment 8 bases; nucleotides outside the gene matches: 4. Germline-derived CDR1 and CDR2 are LGHNA and YSLEER. CDR3 DNA sequence: TGCGCCAGCAGCCCTAGCGGGGGGGTGGGTACGCAGTATTTT. Translating it yields CASSPSGGVGTQYF.

The chain couples TRBV4-3 to TRBJ2-3, with D maybe TRBD1 (5 bases). V was clipped by 3 bases and J by 4 bases, with 17 bases between them. The germline V gene has CDR1 LGHNA and CDR2 YSLEER. This CDR3 region has 16 residues. The CDR3 region has the DNA TGCGCCAGCAGCCACCCTCGTCAGGGTCGGCCAGATACGCAGTATTTT. This sequence encodes CASSHPRQGRPDTQYF.

This clonotype came up a few times. The rearrangement joins TRBV4-1 to TRBJ2-7; D unclear. V was clipped by 1 base and J by 6 bases, with 10 bases between them. Per the germline V gene, CDR1 is MGHRA and CDR2 is YSYEKL. The CDR3 runs 13 residues. The CDR3 region is CASSQGAYGEQYF. Written as DNA, the CDR3 is TGCGCCAGCAGCCAAGGCGCTTACGGCGAGCAGTACTTC.

This clonotype turned up a few times. The chain has TRBV27 and TRBJ2-1, with D perhaps being TRBD1 or TRBD2 (6 bases each). In germline, CDR1 is MNHEY, CDR2 SMNVEV (reference sequence). V dropped 5 bases and J dropped 8 bases, with 13 bases sitting between them. This CDR3 has 13 residues. The CDR3 sequence is CASSVGGFDEQFF. CDR3 bases: TGTGCCAGCAGTGTAGGGGGGTTCGATGAGCAGTTCTTC.

The chain couples TRBV20-1 to TRBJ2-7; 7 bases align to TRBD1. After removal of 6 bases from V and 3 bases from J, the junction contained 8 bases not matched to a gene. The CDR3 has 13 residues. Germline V CDR1 and CDR2: DFQATT, SNEGSKA (reference sequence). The CDR3 coding sequence is TGCAGTGCAAGGACAGGCTCGAACTACGAGCAGTACTTC. It specifies CSARTGSNYEQYF.

In DNA, the CDR3 is TGTGCCAGCAGCCAAGATCTAGAGTGTGAGCAGTTCTTC. Translating gives CASSQDLECEQFF. V is TRBV4-2 and J is TRBJ2-1; D gene ambiguous. The CDR3 covers 13 residues. Germline V lookup: CDR1 LGHNA, CDR2 YNFKEQ. The ends were cut back, 0 bases at V and 9 bases at J, with 9 bases in the middle.

A word on this clonotype: An end of the junction does not agree with germline; a read error may underlie this. This chain links TRBV6-5 with TRBJ1-2, with a possible D match to TRBD1 (6 bases). The germline gives CDR1 MNHEY, CDR2 SVGAGI. The CDR3 sequence is 13 residues long. This CDR3 is CASSYRVGLGYTF. The CDR3 DNA sequence: TGTGCCAGTAGTTACAGGGTCGGGCTTGGCTACACCTTC.

This clonotype showed up many times. This chain connects TRBV10-3 to TRBJ2-1; 9 bases are shared with TRBD1. CDR1 and CDR2 (germline): ENHRY, SYGVKD. With V trimmed by 6 bases and J by 8 bases, 8 bases remained unmatched. The CDR3 loop spans 14 amino acids. CDR3 DNA sequence: TGTGCCATCAGACCGGGACAGGGAAGAGATGAGCAGTTCTTC. It specifies CAIRPGQGRDEQFF.